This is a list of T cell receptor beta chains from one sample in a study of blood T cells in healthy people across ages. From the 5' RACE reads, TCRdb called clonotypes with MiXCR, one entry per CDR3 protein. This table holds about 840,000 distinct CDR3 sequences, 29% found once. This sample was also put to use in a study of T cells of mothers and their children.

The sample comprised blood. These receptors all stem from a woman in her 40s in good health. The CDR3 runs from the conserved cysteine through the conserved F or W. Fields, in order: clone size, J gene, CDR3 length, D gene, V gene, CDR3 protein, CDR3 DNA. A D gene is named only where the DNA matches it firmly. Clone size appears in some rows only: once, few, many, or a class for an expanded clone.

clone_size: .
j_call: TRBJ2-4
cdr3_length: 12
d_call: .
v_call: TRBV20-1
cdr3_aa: CSARDARNIQYF
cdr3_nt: TGCAGTGCTAGAGACGCTCGGAACATTCAGTACTTC

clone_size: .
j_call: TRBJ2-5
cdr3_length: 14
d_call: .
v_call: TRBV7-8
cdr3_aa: CASSLTRDEETQYF
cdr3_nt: TGTGCCAGCAGCTTAACCAGGGATGAAGAGACCCAGTACTTC

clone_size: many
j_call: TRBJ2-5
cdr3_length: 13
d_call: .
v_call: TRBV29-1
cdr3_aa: CSVQRMQKETQYF
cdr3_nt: TGCAGCGTCCAAAGAATGCAGAAAGAGACCCAGTACTTC

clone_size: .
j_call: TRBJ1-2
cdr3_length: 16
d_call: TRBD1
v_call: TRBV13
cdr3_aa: CASSSEGQGARYGYTF
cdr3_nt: TGTGCCAGCAGCTCCGAAGGACAGGGGGCTCGCTATGGCTACACCTTC

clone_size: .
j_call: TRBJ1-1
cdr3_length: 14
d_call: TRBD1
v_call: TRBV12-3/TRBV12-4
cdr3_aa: CASSTGQVYTEAFF
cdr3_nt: TGTGCCAGCAGCACGGGACAGGTATACACTGAAGCTTTCTTT

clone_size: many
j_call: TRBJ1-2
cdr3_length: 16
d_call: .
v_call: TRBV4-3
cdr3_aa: CASSHSPQGSRGGYTF
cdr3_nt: TGCGCCAGCAGCCATTCTCCTCAGGGTTCCAGGGGCGGCTACACCTTC

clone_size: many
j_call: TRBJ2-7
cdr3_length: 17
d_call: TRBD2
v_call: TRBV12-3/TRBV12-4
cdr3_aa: CASSLGRAASGPYEQYF
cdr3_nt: TGTGCCAGCAGTTTAGGAAGAGCGGCTAGCGGGCCGTACGAGCAGTACTTC

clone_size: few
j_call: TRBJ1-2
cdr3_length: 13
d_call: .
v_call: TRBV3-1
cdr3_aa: CAGSQDRPGGYTF
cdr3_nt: TGTGCCGGCAGCCAAGACCGACCTGGGGGCTACACCTTC

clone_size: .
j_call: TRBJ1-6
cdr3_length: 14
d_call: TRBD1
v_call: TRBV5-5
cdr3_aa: CASSLAGGSSPRHF
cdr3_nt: TGTGCCAGCAGCTTGGCAGGGGGAAGTTCACCCCGCCACTTT

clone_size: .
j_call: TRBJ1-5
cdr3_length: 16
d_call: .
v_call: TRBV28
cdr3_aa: CASSPGNGGRRTTQHF
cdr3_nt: TGTGCCAGCAGTCCGGGAAACGGGGGACGGCGTACTACCCAGCATTTT

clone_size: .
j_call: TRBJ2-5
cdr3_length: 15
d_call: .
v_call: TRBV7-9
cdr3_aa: CASSPPGNLQETQYF
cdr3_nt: TGTGCCAGCAGCCCCCCCGGGAACCTACAAGAGACCCAGTACTTC

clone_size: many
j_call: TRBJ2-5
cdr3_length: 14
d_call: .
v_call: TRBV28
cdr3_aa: CASSFQGGSETQYF
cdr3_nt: TGTGCCAGCAGTTTCCAGGGGGGAAGTGAGACCCAGTACTTC

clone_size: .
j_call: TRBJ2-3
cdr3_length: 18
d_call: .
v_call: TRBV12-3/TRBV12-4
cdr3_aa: CASTPRQRGIPRADTQYF
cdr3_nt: TGTGCCAGCACCCCTCGACAGAGAGGAATTCCTAGAGCAGATACGCAGTATTTT

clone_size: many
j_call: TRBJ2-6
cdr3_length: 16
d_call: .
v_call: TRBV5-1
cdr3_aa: CASSLDRNSGANVLTF
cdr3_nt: TGCGCCAGCAGCTTGGACAGGAACTCTGGGGCCAACGTCCTGACTTTC

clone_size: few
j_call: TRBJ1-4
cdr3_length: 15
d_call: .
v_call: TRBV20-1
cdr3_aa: CSAGDSGTGNEKLFF
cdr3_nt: TGCAGTGCTGGGGACTCCGGGACGGGAAATGAAAAACTGTTTTTT

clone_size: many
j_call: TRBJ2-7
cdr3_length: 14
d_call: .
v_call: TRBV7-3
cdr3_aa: CASSLSPGADEQYF
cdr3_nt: TGTGCCAGCAGCTTATCCCCGGGGGCTGACGAGCAGTACTTC